This TCR beta chain was recorded in a study of blood T cells in healthy people across ages. From germline, CDR1 is SEHNR and CDR2 FQNEAQ (reference sequence). The germline V and J ends were trimmed by 2 bases and 3 bases, with 18 bases remaining between them. The CDR3 length is 17 residues. Whenever a sample was processed, at least 6.5 million PBMCs were isolated. A J-beta primer mix and a sample-barcoded 5' primer were used in a second PCR of about 6 to 12 cycles. TCRdb processed the 5' RACE reads anew with MiXCR; each CDR3 protein has one entry. The sample lists about 680,000 distinct CDR3 sequences, around 49% occurring once.

V gene TRBV7-9 combines with J gene TRBJ2-3; no clear D gene. The clonotype originates from a woman aged 55-70 years in good health. The sequencing input was blood. The CDR3 loop is CASSLTRRSVLTDTQYF. The CDR3 DNA reads as TGTGCCAGCAGCTTAACCAGACGGTCGGTCTTGACAGATACGCAGTATTTT.